Detailed here is one TCR beta chain. The antigen remains unidentified. This sample stems from a study of OX40 agonist ivuxolimab in advanced cancers. Study overall: Dose-escalation cases comprised hepatocellular carcinoma, melanoma, renal cell or head and neck cancer. General study results and limits: Determination of antigen specificity was not performed for the expanded peripheral T cells. Among patients with partial responses at 0.1-3.0 mg/kg, clonal expansion was among the lowest.

The junction had 3 bases not matched to a gene; V was cut back by 5 bases and J by 0 bases. Germline CDR1 SGHNT, CDR2 YYREEE (reference sequence). The CDR3 consists of 16 residues. Assay: immunoSEQ multiplex PCR; the TCRdb copy retains only in-frame clones and omits some. This table holds 79,000 or so clones, about 90% found once. If patients had autoimmune disease history or systemic immunosuppression, they were excluded. The V call is TRBV5-4, the J call TRBJ2-6; 9 bases match TRBD1. The source was CD4+ or CD8+ T cells sorted from blood, collected in a trial of the OX40 agonist ivuxolimab. The receptor's source is an adult with an advanced solid tumor such as melanoma, head and neck, liver or kidney cancer. CDR3 residues: CASSSGQGSGANVLTF. DNA of the CDR3: TGTGCCAGCAGTTCGGGACAGGGCTCTGGGGCCAACGTCCTGACTTTC.